The rows below give T cell receptor beta chains drawn from one sample of a study of blood T cell repertoires in COVID-19. Clones were read by immunoSEQ multiplex PCR, and TCRdb kept only the in-frame ones, dropping some. The table has over 300,000 clones, around 87% seen once. The specimen was peripheral blood. The source of these receptors is a man aged 18-30 years with active or convalescent COVID-19. The CDR3 runs from the conserved cysteine through the conserved F or W. Each record gives: V gene, CDR3 length, J gene, D gene, CDR3 DNA, CDR3 protein. The D gene is left open where the match is weak.

TRBV27	15	TRBJ1-5	-	TGTGCCAGCAGTCTATCCGGGGGAGGCAATCAGCCCCAGCATTTT	CASSLSGGGNQPQHF
TRBV28	21	TRBJ2-7	TRBD2	TGTGCCAGCAGTTTAATTAAGGGACTAGCGGGAGGGCCGCTAGGATCCTACGAGCAGTACTTC	CASSLIKGLAGGPLGSYEQYF
TRBV19	16	TRBJ2-1	-	TGTGCCAGTAGTATAGCGGCAGCGTATTCCTACAATGAGCAGTTCTTC	CASSIAAAYSYNEQFF
TRBV21-1	15	TRBJ2-1	-	TGTGCCAGCAGCATGGACAGGCCCTCCTACAATGAGCAGTTCTTC	CASSMDRPSYNEQFF
TRBV11-2	16	TRBJ1-6	TRBD1	TGTGCCAGCAGCCCAGGGGGACAGGGGTATAATTCACCCCTCCACTTT	CASSPGGQGYNSPLHF
TRBV7-9	14	TRBJ2-7	TRBD1	TGTGCCAGCAGCAAGCGACAGGGGGCTTACGAGCAGTACTTC	CASSKRQGAYEQYF
TRBV9	12	TRBJ1-2	-	TGTGCCAGCAGGGCAGATAACTATGGCTACACCTTC	CASRADNYGYTF
TRBV10-3	13	TRBJ2-1	-	TGTGCCACCGGGTTATTGGGGAGTGATGAGCAGTTCTTC	CATGLLGSDEQFF
TRBV10-3	14	TRBJ1-1	-	TGTGCCATCAGTGCGGCAGGTTTGAACACTGAAGCTTTCTTT	CAISAAGLNTEAFF
TRBV2	16	TRBJ2-7	TRBD2	TGTGCCAGCAGTGAAGATTACGGGACTAGACCCTACGAGCAGTACTTC	CASSEDYGTRPYEQYF
TRBV28	13	TRBJ1-2	-	TGTGCCAGCAGGAGGGACATCGCCCGTGGCTACACCTTC	CASRRDIARGYTF
TRBV6-2/TRBV6-3	13	TRBJ2-7	-	TGTGCCAGCAGTTATAGTGGGGCGAGCGAGCAGTACTTC	CASSYSGASEQYF
TRBV19	15	TRBJ1-2	-	TGTGCCAGTAGTATCTTCCACCTAGCTAACTATGGCTACACCTTC	CASSIFHLANYGYTF
TRBV4-2	15	TRBJ2-5	TRBD1	TGTGCCAGCAGCCGGAATGGACAGGGGAGAGAGACCCAGTACTTC	CASSRNGQGRETQYF
TRBV9	15	TRBJ1-3	-	TGTGCCAGCAGCGTAAGCACTATATCTGGAAACACCATATATTTT	CASSVSTISGNTIYF
TRBV6-2/TRBV6-3	14	TRBJ1-2	-	TGTGCCAGCAGTTACGGTCAGGGCACCTATGGCTACACCTTC	CASSYGQGTYGYTF
TRBV7-2	14	TRBJ2-3	TRBD2	TGTGCCAGCAGACCCCTAGCGGGACGAGATACGCAGTATTTT	CASRPLAGRDTQYF
TRBV2	13	TRBJ2-2	TRBD1	TGTGCCAGCAGGACAGGGTACACCGGGGAGCTGTTTTTT	CASRTGYTGELFF
TRBV28	15	TRBJ1-6	-	TGTGCCAGCAGTTTATTACGGGGAAATAATTCACCCCTCCACTTT	CASSLLRGNNSPLHF
TRBV2	18	TRBJ2-7	TRBD1	TGTGCCAGCAGTGAAGCGCTTCTATTGGCAGGGGGCTCCTACGAGCAGTACTTC	CASSEALLLAGGSYEQYF
TRBV27	13	TRBJ1-5	-	TGTGCCAGCAGTTTACAAGGGGATCAGCCCCAGCATTTT	CASSLQGDQPQHF
TRBV5-4	17	TRBJ2-5	TRBD1	TGTGCCAGCAGCTTTTGGGACAGGGCCGCAGGGTGGGAGACCCAGTACTTC	CASSFWDRAAGWETQYF